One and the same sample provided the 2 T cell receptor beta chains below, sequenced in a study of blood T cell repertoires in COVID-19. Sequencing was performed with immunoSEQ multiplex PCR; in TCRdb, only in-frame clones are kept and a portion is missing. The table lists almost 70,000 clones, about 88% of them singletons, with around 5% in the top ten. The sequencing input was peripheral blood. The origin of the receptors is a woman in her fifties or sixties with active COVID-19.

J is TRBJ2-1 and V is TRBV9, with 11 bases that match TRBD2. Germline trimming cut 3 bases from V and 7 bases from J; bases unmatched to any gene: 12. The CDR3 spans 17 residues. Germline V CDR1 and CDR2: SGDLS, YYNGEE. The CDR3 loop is CASSAGTSGSPGNEQFF. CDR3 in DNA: TGTGCCAGCAGCGCAGGGACTAGCGGTTCCCCGGGGAATGAGCAGTTCTTC.

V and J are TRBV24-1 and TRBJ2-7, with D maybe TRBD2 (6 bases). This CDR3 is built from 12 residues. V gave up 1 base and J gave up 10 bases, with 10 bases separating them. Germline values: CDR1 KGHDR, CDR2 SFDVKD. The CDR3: CATSDLAGGQYF. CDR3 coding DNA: TGTGCCACCAGTGATTTAGCGGGTGGACAGTACTTC.